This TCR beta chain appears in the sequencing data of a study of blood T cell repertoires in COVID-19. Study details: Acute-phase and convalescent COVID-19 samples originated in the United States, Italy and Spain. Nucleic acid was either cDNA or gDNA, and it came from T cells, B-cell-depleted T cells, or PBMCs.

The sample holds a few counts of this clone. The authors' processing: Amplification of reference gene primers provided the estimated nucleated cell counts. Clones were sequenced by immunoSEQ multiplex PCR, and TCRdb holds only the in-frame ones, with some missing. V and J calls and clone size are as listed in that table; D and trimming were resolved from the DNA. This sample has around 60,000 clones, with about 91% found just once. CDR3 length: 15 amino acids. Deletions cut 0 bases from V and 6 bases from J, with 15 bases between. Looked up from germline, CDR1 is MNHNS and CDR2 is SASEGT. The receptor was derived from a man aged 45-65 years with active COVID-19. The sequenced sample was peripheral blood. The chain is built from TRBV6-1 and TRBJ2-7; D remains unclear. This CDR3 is CASSEAWAPSREQYF. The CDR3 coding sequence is TGTGCCAGCAGTGAAGCTTGGGCCCCAAGCCGCGAGCAGTACTTC.